These 20 T cell receptor beta chains came from one sample sequenced in a study of CD8 T cells in Susac syndrome. Reverse transcription used about 0.45 to 1 ug RNA and random hexamers. Each CDR3 protein gets one entry after TCRdb re-called the immunoSEQ multiplex PCR reads with MiXCR. Among around 100,000 distinct CDR3 sequences listed, 95% were seen once. The sample comprised CD8+ T cells from PBMCs. Source of these receptors: a human donor with Susac syndrome.

The chain is built from TRBV5-1 and TRBJ1-1; possible D gene TRBD1, 5 bases. Trimming took 4 bases from V and 1 from J, leaving 11 bases between them. This CDR3 contains 14 residues. Germline loops: CDR1 SGHRS, CDR2 YFSETQ. CDR3 nucleotide sequence: TGCGCCAGCAGCGTCGGGGACCCGAACACTGAAGCTTTCTTT. Translated, it gives CASSVGDPNTEAFF.

The rearrangement uses TRBV23-1 and TRBJ1-4; TRBD1 might be the D (5 bases). TRBV23-1 is labeled an ORF, and its function is uncertain. The V and J ends lost 0 bases and 7 bases respectively, with 9 bases between them. The CDR3 length is 14 residues. The CDR3 DNA reads as TGCGCCAGCAGTCAATCTATCGGGGGTGAAAAACTGTTTTTT. It is translated as CASSQSIGGEKLFF.

The chain links TRBV5-1 to TRBJ2-1; a possible D gene is TRBD1 (6 bases). The germline gives CDR1 SGHRS, CDR2 YFSETQ. V lost 5 bases and J 5 bases, leaving 8 bases between the germline ends. This CDR3 comprises 12 residues. CDR3 sequence (DNA): TGCGCCAGCAGGGACAGTGACAATGAGCAGTTCTTC. Amino acids: CASRDSDNEQFF.

The rearrangement links TRBV13 to TRBJ1-1; D gene unclear. This CDR3 contains 12 residues. Germline lookup yields CDR1 PRHDT and CDR2 FYEKMQ (reference sequence). V was cut by 8 bases and J by 1 base, with 8 bases left in between. CDR3 amino acids: CASVRENTEAFF. The DNA of the CDR3 is TGTGCCAGCGTTCGAGAGAACACTGAAGCTTTCTTT. Filled out from reference TRBV13 and TRBJ1-1, the complete variable domain reads AAGVIQSPRHLIKEKRETATLKCYPIPRHDTVYWYQQGPGQDPQFLISFYEKMQSDKGSIPDRFSAQQFSDYHSELNMSSLELGDSALYFCASVRENTEAFFGQGTRLTVV.

This sequence joins TRBV2 and TRBJ2-1, with 11 bases fitting TRBD2. Germline trimming cut 5 bases from V and 0 bases from J; bases unmatched to any gene: 3. Germline assignment: CDR1 SNHLY and CDR2 FYNNEI. This CDR3 is built from 16 residues. The CDR3 spells CASSTSGGSSYNEQFF. In DNA, the CDR3 is TGTGCCAGCAGTACTAGCGGGGGAAGCTCCTACAATGAGCAGTTCTTC.

The V gene is TRBV4-1, the J gene TRBJ2-7; unclear D gene. Germline loops: CDR1 MGHRA, CDR2 YSYEKL. CDR3 size: 13 residues. The V end lost 3 bases, the J end lost 3 bases, and 9 bases lay between the germline ends. The CDR3: CASSQDKSYEQYF. The CDR3 region has the DNA TGCGCCAGCAGCCAGGATAAGAGCTACGAGCAGTACTTC.

V and J are TRBV20-1 and TRBJ1-5; 9 bases align to TRBD1. Germline CDR1 is DFQATT and CDR2 is SNEGSKA (reference sequence). This CDR3 region has 16 residues. V dropped 0 bases and J dropped 6; count of bases not matched to a gene: 9. The CDR3 is CSARDERTGESQPQHF. The CDR3 nucleotides read TGCAGTGCTAGAGACGAACGGACAGGGGAGTCTCAGCCCCAGCATTTT.

The CDR3 loop is CARSSATYNEQFF. CDR3 nucleotides: TGTGCCAGGTCTAGCGCCACCTACAATGAGCAGTTCTTC. V and J are TRBV2 and TRBJ2-1; the D gene is possibly TRBD2 (6 bases). Germline-derived CDR1 and CDR2 are SNHLY and FYNNEI. V was pared by 9 bases and J by 2 bases, with 11 bases between. The length of the CDR3 is 13 residues.

The V gene is TRBV9, the J gene TRBJ2-5; TRBD2 matches at 9 bases. Germline V lookup: CDR1 SGDLS, CDR2 YYNGEE. Trimming took 3 bases from V and 5 from J; bases not matched to a gene: 5. This CDR3 has 14 amino acids. CDR3 in amino acids: CASSGSGGTETQYF. The CDR3 nucleotides read TGTGCCAGCAGCGGCAGCGGGGGGACCGAGACCCAGTACTTC. Looking up the rest from reference TRBV9 and TRBJ2-5 gives the full variable domain: DSGVTQTPKHLITATGQRVTLRCSPRSGDLSVYWYQQSLDQGLQFLIQYYNGEERAKGNILERFSAQQFPDLHSELNLSSLELGDSALYFCASSGSGGTETQYFGPGTRLLVL.

The chain recombines TRBV20-1 with TRBJ1-6; tentative D call: TRBD1 (6 bases). This CDR3 has 14 amino acids. V lost 7 bases and J 4 bases, leaving 14 bases between the germline ends. The germline V gene encodes CDR1 DFQATT and CDR2 SNEGSKA (reference sequence). The CDR3 loop reads CSVQGGAYNSPLHF. The CDR3 coding sequence is TGCAGTGTACAAGGGGGAGCATATAATTCACCCCTCCACTTT.

The chain recombines TRBV3-1 with TRBJ1-1; 7 bases align to TRBD1. The CDR3 runs to 14 residues. J was trimmed by 7 bases and V by 1 base; bases with no gene match: 6. Looked up from germline, CDR1 is LGHDT and CDR2 is YNNKEL (reference sequence). CDR3 DNA: TGTGCCAGCAGCCAAGGCCAGGGGGGGAGTGAAGCTTTCTTT. Encoded protein: CASSQGQGGSEAFF.

This chain joins TRBV20-1 and TRBJ1-5; 10 bases align to TRBD1. There are 15 residues in the CDR3. With 6 bases clipped from V and 3 bases from J, the junction kept 8 bases outside the gene matches. Germline CDR1 and CDR2: DFQATT and SNEGSKA (reference sequence). The CDR3 reads CSARDRGENNQPQHF. CDR3 bases: TGCAGTGCCAGGGACAGGGGAGAAAACAATCAGCCCCAGCATTTT.

This chain joins TRBV29-1 and TRBJ2-7; weak D call: TRBD1 (5 bases). Germline lookup yields CDR1 SQVTM and CDR2 ANQGSEA. V shed 4 bases and J shed 6 bases, with 16 bases lying between them. The CDR3 is made up of 13 amino acids. Here the CDR3 DNA reads TGCAGCGTTGTCACAGGACCTCCCCCCGAGCAGTACTTC. It specifies CSVVTGPPPEQYF.

The table lists this clonotype with a count of one. This rearrangement joins TRBV11-2 to TRBJ1-5; no clear D gene. Between the trimmed V and J ends, which lost 0 bases and 0 bases, there was a span of 9 bases. Germline V gives CDR1 SGHAT, CDR2 FQNNGV. The length of the CDR3 is 16 residues. This CDR3 reads CASSLDSQPSNQPQHF. The CDR3 nucleotides are TGTGCCAGCAGCTTAGATTCGCAGCCTAGCAATCAGCCCCAGCATTTT.

The genes are TRBV19 and TRBJ2-3, with no clear D. The germline V gene encodes CDR1 LNHDA and CDR2 SQIVND (reference sequence). This CDR3 has 14 amino acids. Trimming cost V 4 bases and J 4 bases, with 12 bases left between them. CDR3 loop: CASSRVSVADTQYF. Written as DNA, the CDR3 is TGTGCCAGTAGTAGGGTCAGCGTGGCAGATACGCAGTATTTT. The variable domain in full, with the rest retrieved from reference TRBV19 and TRBJ2-3, is DGGITQSPKYLFRKEGQNVTLSCEQNLNHDAMYWYRQDPGQGLRLIYYSQIVNDFQKGDIAEGYSVSREKKESFPLTVTSAQKNPTAFYLCASSRVSVADTQYFGPGTRLTVL.

The CDR3 region is CASRSMTRGDTEAFF. In nucleotides, the CDR3 is TGTGCCAGCCGTAGTATGACCAGGGGGGACACTGAAGCTTTCTTT. V is TRBV6-5 and J is TRBJ1-1; 7 nucleotides match TRBD1. Germline V lookup: CDR1 MNHEY, CDR2 SVGAGI. This CDR3 comprises 15 residues. V lost 8 bases, J lost 3 bases, and 12 bases stayed unmatched.

This clonotype was counted a single time. The V gene is TRBV7-9, the J gene TRBJ1-2; a weak D match, TRBD1 (5 bases). V shed 5 bases and J shed 6 bases, with 10 bases lying between them. The CDR3 totals 12 residues. Germline V CDR1 and CDR2: SEHNR, FQNEAQ (reference sequence). In DNA form, the CDR3 reads TGTGCCAGCAGCCTACTGGGGGATGGCTACACCTTC. Translating gives CASSLLGDGYTF.

This chain joins TRBV29-1 and TRBJ2-5, with no clear D. The germline CDR1 and CDR2 sequences are SQVTM and ANQGSEA. The V end was cut by 3 bases, the J end by 1 base, with 12 bases between. The CDR3 covers 14 residues. The CDR3 here is CSVDLIGFQETQYF. Written as DNA, the CDR3 is TGCAGCGTTGATTTGATCGGTTTCCAAGAGACCCAGTACTTC.

The chain uses TRBV12-3 or TRBV12-4 and TRBJ2-3; D perhaps matches TRBD2 (7 bases). V was trimmed by 8 bases and J by 2 bases, leaving 14 bases between them. This CDR3 comprises 14 residues. CDR3 bases: TGTGCCAGCGGACGGGGGGCGGACACAGATACGCAGTATTTT. This gives the protein CASGRGADTDTQYF.

This chain joins TRBV7-9 and TRBJ1-4; no reliable D call. V was pared by 6 bases and J by 6 bases, with 14 bases between. The CDR3 runs to 14 residues. CDR1 is SEHNR, CDR2 FQNEAQ, per germline (reference sequence). CDR3 sequence (DNA): TGTGCCAGCAGTAATTCATGGGGTGATGAAAAACTGTTTTTT. This codes for CASSNSWGDEKLFF.